These T cell receptor beta chains were read from a single sample in a study of T cells after yellow fever vaccination. TCRdb itself ran the 5' RACE reads through MiXCR, one entry per CDR3 protein. The data contain 300,000 to 350,000 distinct CDR3 sequences, around 4.1% of them singletons. The starting material was PBMCs, obtained 5 days after the yellow fever booster vaccination. The receptors were sampled from a man aged 18 to 29 who received the YFV17D yellow fever vaccine. Both conserved end residues are part of each CDR3.

v_gene	j_gene	CDR3aa
TRBV7-2	TRBJ2-5	CASSSQTSQETQYF
TRBV28	TRBJ1-6	CASSFPGQGKSSPLHF
TRBV12-2	TRBJ1-4	CASRLGREMGEKLFF
TRBV5-1	TRBJ2-3	CASSPRLAGGPRPSTDTQYF
TRBV6-6	TRBJ1-2	CASKEAGDANYGYTF
TRBV7-9	TRBJ2-5	CASSLDTLEWAQYF
TRBV2	TRBJ1-6	CASSEVGDNSPLHF
TRBV19	TRBJ1-6	CASTYRRGYNSPLHF
TRBV3-1	TRBJ2-7	CASSHEPGGPYEQYF
TRBV6-6	TRBJ1-2	CASSYSGALPGYGYTF
TRBV7-9	TRBJ2-3	CASSPGQGASLAAPDTQYF
TRBV27	TRBJ1-5	CASSFGSVNQPQHF
TRBV19	TRBJ1-2	CASSPRSGATNYGYTF
TRBV7-8	TRBJ2-4	CASSLGLAGIAKNIQYF
TRBV20-1	TRBJ1-1	CSEERVMNTEAFF
TRBV20-1	TRBJ1-2	CSAGDAGEEGGYTF
TRBV28	TRBJ2-2	CASSPGQNQTPTGELFF
TRBV12-3/TRBV12-4	TRBJ2-3	CASSPPVSTSTDTQYF
TRBV7-9	TRBJ2-1	CASSWIPDNEQFF
TRBV20-1	TRBJ2-6	CSASSYGDTGANVLTF
TRBV4-3	TRBJ1-6	CASSQGAAGGSPLHF
TRBV25-1	TRBJ1-1	CASSPLLRNTEAFF
TRBV7-9	TRBJ2-2	CASSKRLAGNTGELFF
TRBV4-1	TRBJ2-3	CASRPRPGLATDTQYF
TRBV4-3	TRBJ2-3	CASSQAGTDTQYF
TRBV12-3/TRBV12-4	TRBJ1-1	CALLQGAAFF
TRBV6-5	TRBJ2-7	CASSLFLSSYEQYF
TRBV4-3	TRBJ2-2	CASSQDRPARTGELFF
TRBV6-2/TRBV6-3	TRBJ2-2	CASRRTANTGELFF
TRBV20-1	TRBJ2-2	CSVQRGAGELFF
TRBV7-2	TRBJ2-5	CASSWRPGIQETQYF
TRBV19	TRBJ2-1	CATAFYNEQFF
TRBV5-5	TRBJ1-2	CASRPDPGQGKDTF
TRBV5-1	TRBJ2-7	CASSDQGRESYEQYF
TRBV28	TRBJ2-1	CASSPPDGFEQFF
TRBV5-8	TRBJ1-1	CASSARTSFF
TRBV4-2	TRBJ2-3	CASSQRAQRGARTDTQYF
TRBV9	TRBJ2-2	CASSVGTSGNTGELFF
TRBV18	TRBJ2-7	CASSPPGKVEQYF
TRBV7-9	TRBJ1-4	CASSPTRVSANEKLFF
TRBV12-2	TRBJ1-4	CASRLGCNEKLFF
TRBV5-1	TRBJ1-2	CASSPDRFDGYTF
TRBV3-1	TRBJ1-2	CASSQEGGLIYGYTF
TRBV7-6	TRBJ2-1	CASSVISGGNDKVNEQFF
TRBV20-1	TRBJ1-3	CSANTGNTIYF
TRBV4-3	TRBJ2-3	CASSQDGPGDTQYF
TRBV12-3/TRBV12-4	TRBJ1-1	CASTAGTEAFF
TRBV4-1	TRBJ1-2	CASSQEAGTGSYGYTF
TRBV13	TRBJ1-2	CASSLWGDAANYGYTF
TRBV20-1	TRBJ1-6	CSALRGVWSYNSPLHF